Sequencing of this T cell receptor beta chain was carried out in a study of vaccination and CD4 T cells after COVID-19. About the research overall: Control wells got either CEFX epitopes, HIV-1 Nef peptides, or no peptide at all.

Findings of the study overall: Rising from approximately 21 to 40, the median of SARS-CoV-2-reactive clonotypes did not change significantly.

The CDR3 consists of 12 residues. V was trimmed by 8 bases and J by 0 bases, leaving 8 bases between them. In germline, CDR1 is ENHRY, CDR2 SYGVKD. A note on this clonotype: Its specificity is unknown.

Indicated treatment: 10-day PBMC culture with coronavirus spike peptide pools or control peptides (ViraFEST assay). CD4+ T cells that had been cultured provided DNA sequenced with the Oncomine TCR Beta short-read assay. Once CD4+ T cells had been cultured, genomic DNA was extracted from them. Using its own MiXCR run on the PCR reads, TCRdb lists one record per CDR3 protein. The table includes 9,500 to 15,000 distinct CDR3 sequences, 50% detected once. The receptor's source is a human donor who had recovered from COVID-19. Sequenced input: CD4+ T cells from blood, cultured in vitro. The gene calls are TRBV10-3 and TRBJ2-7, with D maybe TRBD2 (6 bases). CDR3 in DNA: TGTGCCATCTCGGAGGGCTCCTACGAGCAGTACTTC. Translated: CAISEGSYEQYF.